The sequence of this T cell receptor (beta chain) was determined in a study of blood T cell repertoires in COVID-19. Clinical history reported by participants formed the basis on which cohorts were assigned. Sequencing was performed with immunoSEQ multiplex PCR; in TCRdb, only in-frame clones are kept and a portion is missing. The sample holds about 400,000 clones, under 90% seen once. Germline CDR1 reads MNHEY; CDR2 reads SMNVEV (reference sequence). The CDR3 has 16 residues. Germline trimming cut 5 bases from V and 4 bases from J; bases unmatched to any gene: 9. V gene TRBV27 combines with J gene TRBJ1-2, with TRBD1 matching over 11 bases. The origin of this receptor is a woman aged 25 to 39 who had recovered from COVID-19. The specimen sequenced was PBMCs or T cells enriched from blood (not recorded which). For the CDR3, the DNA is TGTGCCAGCAGTGAAACGGACAGGGGGCCTTTCTATGGCTACACCTTC. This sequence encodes CASSETDRGPFYGYTF.